A selection of T cell receptor beta chains follows, all from one sample in a study of control samples from healthy donors and cancer patients. Repertoires were generated with immunoSEQ multiplex PCR, while TCRdb's copy carries only in-frame clones and drops some. The data hold about 160,000 clones, with approximately 96% observed a single time. Specimen: blood. The origin of the receptors is a woman aged 40-49 years in good health. CDR3s include the opening cysteine and the closing phenylalanine or tryptophan. The order of the fields is clone size, J gene, V gene, D gene, CDR3 DNA, CDR3 protein. A D gene is named only where the DNA matches it firmly. Some rows have no size entry. The others give once, few or many, or a class for an expanded clone.

clone size: once; J gene: TRBJ1-1; V gene: TRBV12-3/TRBV12-4; D gene: TRBD1; CDR3 DNA: TGTGCCAGCAGTTTGGGGCAGGGGGCTGGGGCTTTCTTT; CDR3 protein: CASSLGQGAGAFF
clone size: -; J gene: TRBJ2-3; V gene: TRBV4-3; D gene: TRBD1; CDR3 DNA: TGCGCCAGCAGCCAAGGATGGGGACAGGGAACAGATACGCAGTATTTT; CDR3 protein: CASSQGWGQGTDTQYF
clone size: -; J gene: TRBJ1-3; V gene: TRBV9; D gene: -; CDR3 DNA: TGTGCCAGCAGCGTAGGCCTCGGGACTAGCTCTGGAAACACCATATATTTT; CDR3 protein: CASSVGLGTSSGNTIYF
clone size: -; J gene: TRBJ2-2; V gene: TRBV19; D gene: -; CDR3 DNA: TGTGCCAGTAGTGGACAGATTAACACCGGGGAGCTGTTTTTT; CDR3 protein: CASSGQINTGELFF
clone size: -; J gene: TRBJ1-5; V gene: TRBV7-2; D gene: -; CDR3 DNA: TGTGCCAGCAGCCCCCAGGGTAGCAATCAGCCCCAGCATTTT; CDR3 protein: CASSPQGSNQPQHF
clone size: -; J gene: TRBJ2-2; V gene: TRBV6-2/TRBV6-3; D gene: -; CDR3 DNA: TGTGCCAGCAGTCGTAGGGAGTTCGGCACCGGGGAGCTGTTTTTT; CDR3 protein: CASSRREFGTGELFF
clone size: -; J gene: TRBJ1-6; V gene: TRBV6-4; D gene: -; CDR3 DNA: TGTGCCAGCAGCACGGAAAGAGGTTCACCCCTCCACTTT; CDR3 protein: CASSTERGSPLHF
clone size: -; J gene: TRBJ2-5; V gene: TRBV7-2; D gene: -; CDR3 DNA: TGTGCCAGCAGCGGCAGGGTGCGAGAGACCCAGTACTTC; CDR3 protein: CASSGRVRETQYF
clone size: -; J gene: TRBJ2-7; V gene: TRBV12-3/TRBV12-4; D gene: -; CDR3 DNA: TGTGCCAGCAGTTTAGACCCTCGCGAGCAGTACTTC; CDR3 protein: CASSLDPREQYF
clone size: -; J gene: TRBJ1-2; V gene: TRBV6-5; D gene: -; CDR3 DNA: TGTGCCAGCAGTTACTCGACCGGGACCCCCATATATGGCTACACCTTC; CDR3 protein: CASSYSTGTPIYGYTF
clone size: -; J gene: TRBJ2-3; V gene: TRBV27; D gene: -; CDR3 DNA: TGTGCCACCATACGGCGGGATACGCAGTATTTT; CDR3 protein: CATIRRDTQYF
clone size: -; J gene: TRBJ2-1; V gene: TRBV18; D gene: -; CDR3 DNA: TGTGCCAGCTCCCGGAGTGGAAATGAGCAGTTCTTC; CDR3 protein: CASSRSGNEQFF
clone size: -; J gene: TRBJ2-5; V gene: TRBV7-2; D gene: -; CDR3 DNA: TGTGCCAGCAGCTTAAATTCCAGGGGAGGGGCAGAGACCCAGTACTTC; CDR3 protein: CASSLNSRGGAETQYF
clone size: -; J gene: TRBJ2-7; V gene: TRBV7-2; D gene: -; CDR3 DNA: TGTGCCAGCAGCTTTCAGGGGACGGGCGAGCAGTACTTC; CDR3 protein: CASSFQGTGEQYF
clone size: -; J gene: TRBJ2-1; V gene: TRBV15; D gene: -; CDR3 DNA: TGTGCCACCAGCAGATCCACAGGGTTACATGAGCAGTTCTTC; CDR3 protein: CATSRSTGLHEQFF
clone size: -; J gene: TRBJ1-1; V gene: TRBV7-8; D gene: TRBD1; CDR3 DNA: TGTGCCAGCAGCCCCAGGGCTCCTGGGACAGGGGGAGGTGAAGCTTTCTTT; CDR3 protein: CASSPRAPGTGGGEAFF
clone size: -; J gene: TRBJ2-3; V gene: TRBV2; D gene: -; CDR3 DNA: TGTGCCAGCAGTGAAAGTAGTACAGATACGCAGTATTTT; CDR3 protein: CASSESSTDTQYF
clone size: -; J gene: TRBJ2-2; V gene: TRBV4-3; D gene: -; CDR3 DNA: TGCGCCAGCAGCCAAGACCCCCTGGAGAACACCGGGGAGCTGTTTTTT; CDR3 protein: CASSQDPLENTGELFF
clone size: -; J gene: TRBJ2-1; V gene: TRBV4-3; D gene: TRBD2; CDR3 DNA: TGCGCCAGCAGCCAGACTAGCTGGTCGAGCAATGAGCAGTTCTTC; CDR3 protein: CASSQTSWSSNEQFF
clone size: once; J gene: TRBJ1-1; V gene: TRBV2; D gene: -; CDR3 DNA: TGTGCCAGCACCCGAGGACCGAACACTGAAGCTTTCTTT; CDR3 protein: CASTRGPNTEAFF
clone size: -; J gene: TRBJ2-1; V gene: TRBV5-1; D gene: TRBD1; CDR3 DNA: TGCGCCAGCAGCTTGGACGGACCGGGACAGGGCACTACAAGTGAGCAGTTCTTC; CDR3 protein: CASSLDGPGQGTTSEQFF
clone size: once; J gene: TRBJ2-3; V gene: TRBV18; D gene: TRBD1; CDR3 DNA: TGTGCCAGCTCTCCACAGGGGGCGTCGGCAGATACGCAGTATTTT; CDR3 protein: CASSPQGASADTQYF
clone size: once; J gene: TRBJ1-4; V gene: TRBV5-4; D gene: TRBD1; CDR3 DNA: TGTGCCAGCAGCCCCAGTACAGGGGTGGCTAATGAAAAACTGTTTTTT; CDR3 protein: CASSPSTGVANEKLFF